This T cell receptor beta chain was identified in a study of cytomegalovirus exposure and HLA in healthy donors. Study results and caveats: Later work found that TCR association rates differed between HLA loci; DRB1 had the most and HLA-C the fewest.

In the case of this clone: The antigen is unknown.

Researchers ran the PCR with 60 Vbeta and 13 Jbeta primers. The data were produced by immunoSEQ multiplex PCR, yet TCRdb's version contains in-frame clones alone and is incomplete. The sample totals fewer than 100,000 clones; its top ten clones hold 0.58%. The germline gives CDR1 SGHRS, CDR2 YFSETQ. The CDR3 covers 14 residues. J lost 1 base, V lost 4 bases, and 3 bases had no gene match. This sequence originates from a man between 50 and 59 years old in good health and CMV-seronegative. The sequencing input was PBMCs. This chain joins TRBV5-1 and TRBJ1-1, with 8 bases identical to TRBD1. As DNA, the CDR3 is TGCGCCAGCAGCGTCGGGACAGGGAACACTGAAGCTTTCTTT. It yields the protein CASSVGTGNTEAFF.